This T cell receptor beta chain was sequenced for a study of regulatory T cells in long-lasting Graves disease. Findings and caveats of the study: Newly diagnosed disease favored TRBV20-1 and TRBJ2-1 over persistent disease. Persistent patients shared more public clonotypes (roughly 2,800) than new patients (approximately 970).

Time point meaning: newly diagnosed GD, antithyroid drugs for less than 3 months. The authors made the TCR library using RNA they extracted from PBMCs. An endocrinology department in Xi'an, China, recruited the patients. This CDR3 contains 16 residues. CDR1 and CDR2 from the germline V gene are MNHNS and SASEGT. V dropped 6 bases and J dropped 6 bases, with 23 bases sitting between them. Researchers made TCR beta libraries by using iRepertoire HTBI primers and running Arm-PCR on CDR3 regions. TCRdb reprocessed the multiplex PCR reads with MiXCR, giving one entry per CDR3 protein. This table has some 250,000 distinct CDR3 sequences, approximately 16% appearing once. This clonotype was picked up many times. Its antigen is as yet unknown.

The sequence was obtained from a female donor with Graves disease. The starting material was peripheral blood mononuclear cells (PBMCs), obtained at new diagnosis, from a patient treated with antithyroid drugs. The rearrangement joins TRBV6-1 to TRBJ2-5; D is possibly TRBD2 (7 bases). The CDR3 spells CASSPRGRGRGKTQYF. The CDR3 coding sequence is TGTGCCAGCAGCCCCCGTGGGAGGGGGAGAGGGAAGACCCAGTACTTC.